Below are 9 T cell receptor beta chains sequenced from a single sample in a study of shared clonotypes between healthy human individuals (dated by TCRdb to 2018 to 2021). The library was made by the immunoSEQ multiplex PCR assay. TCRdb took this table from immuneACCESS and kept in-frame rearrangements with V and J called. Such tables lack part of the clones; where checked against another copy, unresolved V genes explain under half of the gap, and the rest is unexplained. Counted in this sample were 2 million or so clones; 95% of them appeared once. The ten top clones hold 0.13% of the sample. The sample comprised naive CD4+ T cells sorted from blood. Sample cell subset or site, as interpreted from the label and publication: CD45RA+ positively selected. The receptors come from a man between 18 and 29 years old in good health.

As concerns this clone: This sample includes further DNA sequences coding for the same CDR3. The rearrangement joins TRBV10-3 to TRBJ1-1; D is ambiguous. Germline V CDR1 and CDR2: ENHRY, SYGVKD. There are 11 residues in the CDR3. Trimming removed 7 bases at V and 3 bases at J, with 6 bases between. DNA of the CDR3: TGTGCCATCAAAGGAGACACTGAAGCTTTCTTT. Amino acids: CAIKGDTEAFF.

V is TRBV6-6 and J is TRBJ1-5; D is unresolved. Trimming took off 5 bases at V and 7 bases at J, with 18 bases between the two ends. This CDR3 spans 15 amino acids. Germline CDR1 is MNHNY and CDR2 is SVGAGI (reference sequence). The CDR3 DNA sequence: TGTGCCAGCAGTCACCGTGAGGACTTTGGCCAGCCCCAGCATTTT. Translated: CASSHREDFGQPQHF.

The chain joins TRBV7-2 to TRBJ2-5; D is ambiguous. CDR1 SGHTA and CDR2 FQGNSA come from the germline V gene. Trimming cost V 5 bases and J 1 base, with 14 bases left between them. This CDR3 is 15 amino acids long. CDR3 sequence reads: CASSPKRQSQETQYF. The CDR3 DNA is TGTGCCAGCAGCCCCAAGAGGCAGAGCCAAGAGACCCAGTACTTC. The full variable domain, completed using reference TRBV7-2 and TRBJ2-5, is GAGVSQSPSNKVTEKGKDVELRCDPISGHTALYWYRQSLGQGLEFLIYFQGNSAPDKSGLPSDRFSAERTGGSVSTLTIQRTQQEDSAVYLCASSPKRQSQETQYFGPGTRLLVL.

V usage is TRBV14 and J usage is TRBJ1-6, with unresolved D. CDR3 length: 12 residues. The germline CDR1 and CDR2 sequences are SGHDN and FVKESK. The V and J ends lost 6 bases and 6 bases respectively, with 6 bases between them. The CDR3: CASSEGNSPLHF. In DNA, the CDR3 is TGTGCCAGCAGTGAGGGTAATTCACCCCTCCACTTT.

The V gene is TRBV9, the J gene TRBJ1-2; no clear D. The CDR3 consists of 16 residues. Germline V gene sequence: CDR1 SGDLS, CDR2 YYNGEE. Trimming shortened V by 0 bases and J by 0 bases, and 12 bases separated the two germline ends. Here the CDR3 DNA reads TGTGCCAGCAGCGTAGGCGCGGAGGGTTCTAACTATGGCTACACCTTC. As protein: CASSVGAEGSNYGYTF.

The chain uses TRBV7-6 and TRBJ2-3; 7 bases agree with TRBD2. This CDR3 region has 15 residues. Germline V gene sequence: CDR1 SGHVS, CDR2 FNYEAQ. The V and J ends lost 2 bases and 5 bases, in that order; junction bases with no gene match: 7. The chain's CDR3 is CASSLSGAVGDTQYF. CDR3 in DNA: TGTGCCAGCAGCTTAAGCGGGGCGGTCGGAGATACGCAGTATTTT.

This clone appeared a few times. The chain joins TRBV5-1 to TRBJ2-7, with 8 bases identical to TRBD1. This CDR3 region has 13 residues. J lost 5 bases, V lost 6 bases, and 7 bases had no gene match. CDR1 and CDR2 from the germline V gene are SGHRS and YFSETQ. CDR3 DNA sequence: TGCGCCAGCAATCGGGCAGGGGGCAACGAGCAGTACTTC. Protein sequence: CASNRAGGNEQYF.

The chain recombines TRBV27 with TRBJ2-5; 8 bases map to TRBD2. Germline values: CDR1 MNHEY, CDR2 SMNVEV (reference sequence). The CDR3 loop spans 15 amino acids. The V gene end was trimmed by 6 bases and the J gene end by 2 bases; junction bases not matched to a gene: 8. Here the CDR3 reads CASSPVAGLQETQYF. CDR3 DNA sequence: TGTGCCAGCAGCCCCGTAGCGGGATTACAAGAGACCCAGTACTTC.

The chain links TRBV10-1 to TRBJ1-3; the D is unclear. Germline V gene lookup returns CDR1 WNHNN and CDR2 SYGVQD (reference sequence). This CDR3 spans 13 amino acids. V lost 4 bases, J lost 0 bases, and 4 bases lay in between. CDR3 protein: CASSVSSGNTIYF. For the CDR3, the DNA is TGCGCCAGCAGTGTCTCCTCTGGAAACACCATATATTTT.